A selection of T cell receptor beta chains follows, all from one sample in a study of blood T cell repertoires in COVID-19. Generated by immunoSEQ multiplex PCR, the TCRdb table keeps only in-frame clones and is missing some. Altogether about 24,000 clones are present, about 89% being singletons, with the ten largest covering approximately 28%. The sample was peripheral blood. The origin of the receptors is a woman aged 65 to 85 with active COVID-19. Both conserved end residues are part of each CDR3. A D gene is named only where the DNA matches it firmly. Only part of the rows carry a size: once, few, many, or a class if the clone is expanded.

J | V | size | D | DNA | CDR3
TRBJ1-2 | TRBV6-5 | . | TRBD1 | TGTGCCAGCAGTTACTCGGACAGGGGGCAAGTTGGCTACACCTTC | CASSYSDRGQVGYTF
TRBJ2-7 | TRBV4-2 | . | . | TGTGCCAGCAGCCCCTTTGGGGCAGGTGGCTCCTACGAGCAGTACTTC | CASSPFGAGGSYEQYF
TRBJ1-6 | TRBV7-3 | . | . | TGTGCCAGCAGCTTATCAGGGGAAGGCTCACCCCTCCACTTT | CASSLSGEGSPLHF
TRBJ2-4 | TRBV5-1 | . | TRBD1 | TGCGCCAGCAGCACGGGACAGAGGGGAAACATTCAGTACTTC | CASSTGQRGNIQYF
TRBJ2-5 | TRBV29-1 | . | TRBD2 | TGCAGCGCCCCCGGGACTAGCGGGGGGGCCAGAGAGACCCAGTACTTC | CSAPGTSGGARETQYF
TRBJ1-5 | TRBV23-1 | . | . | TGCGCCAGCAGTCAAAGGGGCCGCGGCAGGAGCTTGAGCAATCAGCCCCAGCATTTT | CASSQRGRGRSLSNQPQHF
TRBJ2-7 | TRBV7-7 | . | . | TGTGCCAGCAGCTTAGAAGGGGCCCCAATCTACGAGCAGTACTTC | CASSLEGAPIYEQYF
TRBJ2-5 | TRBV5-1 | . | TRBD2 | TGCGCCAGCAGCACGGGACTAGCGGGGGGGCCGCGGGAGACCCAGTACTTC | CASSTGLAGGPRETQYF
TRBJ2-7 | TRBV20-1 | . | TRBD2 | TGCAGTGCTAGTCGCGGGGGATACGAGCAGTACTTC | CSASRGGYEQYF
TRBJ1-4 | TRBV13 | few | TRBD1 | TGTGCCAGCAGCCCCTTGGACAGGGGGGGACGAAAACTGTTTTTT | CASSPLDRGGRKLFF
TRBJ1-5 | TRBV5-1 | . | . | TGCGCCAGCAGCTTGATGGCAGGTTCCGCGCCCCAGCATTTT | CASSLMAGSAPQHF